This T cell receptor (beta chain) was recorded in a study of tumor-infiltrating lymphocytes in primary liver carcinoma. Blood RNA originated from unsorted whole blood, with germline DNA additionally extracted. This CDR3 is 14 amino acids long. The germline V gene encodes CDR1 SEHNR and CDR2 FQNEAQ (reference sequence). Priming with a constant-region primer yielded TCR beta cDNA from roughly 0.45 ug total RNA. ARM-PCR was slightly modified, and three nested multiplex PCR rounds with it gave rise to the TCR beta libraries. A C-beta reverse primer was combined with TRBV1-TRBV30 forward primers in the first two PCR rounds, and each round had approximately 9 cycles. Each CDR3 protein is one row after TCRdb ran MiXCR on the multiplex PCR reads. The data contain 190,000 or so distinct CDR3 sequences, around 60% of them singletons. Comment on this clonotype: One end of the junction is discordant with germline, which a read error may explain.

This clonotype was sampled from a woman aged 55-70 years with primary liver carcinoma and hepatitis B virus infection. The V gene is TRBV7-9, the J gene TRBJ1-5, with 8 positions matching TRBD1. Source material: peripheral blood. CDR3 DNA: TGTGCCAGCAGCCCCGGACAGGGTAATCACCCCCAGCATTTT. It codes for CASSPGQGNHPQHF.